The 27 T cell receptor beta chains presented below share a single source sample, sequenced in a study of cytomegalovirus exposure and HLA in healthy donors. The PCR made use of 60 Vbeta and 13 Jbeta primers. Profiled with immunoSEQ multiplex PCR; TCRdb holds only in-frame clones, not every one. This sample carries 45,000 to 65,000 clones, 77% of them seen once, and the ten largest clones take less than 3%. The specimen was PBMCs. All receptors come from a woman aged 40 to 50 in good health and CMV-seropositive.

The chain uses TRBV7-2 and TRBJ2-1, with TRBD2 identical over 8 bases. V trimming: 1 base; J trimming: 0 bases; junction bases outside the gene matches: 2. This CDR3 contains 16 residues. Germline CDR1 SGHTA, CDR2 FQGNSA. The CDR3 bases are TGTGCCAGCAGCTTAGGGCTAGCGGGCTCCTACAATGAGCAGTTCTTC. Translated: CASSLGLAGSYNEQFF.

The chain employs TRBV5-4 and TRBJ2-3; 8 bases agree with TRBD2. Trimming cost V 1 base and J 2 bases; bases outside gene matches: 6. Looked up from germline, CDR1 is SGHNT and CDR2 is YYREEE (reference sequence). The CDR3 length is 16 residues. Here the CDR3 DNA reads TGTGCCAGCAGCTTGTTCACGGGGGGGGACACAGATACGCAGTATTTT. Protein sequence: CASSLFTGGDTDTQYF.

The rearrangement links TRBV5-1 to TRBJ1-4; 9 bases agree with TRBD1. Germline CDR1 and CDR2: SGHRS and YFSETQ. The trim removed 4 bases at V and 8 bases at J, leaving 9 bases unmatched. The CDR3 is made up of 15 amino acids. CDR3 bases: TGCGCCAGCAGCCCCACAGGGGGCGAGTGGGAAAAACTGTTTTTT. Protein sequence: CASSPTGGEWEKLFF.

This chain joins TRBV5-8 and TRBJ1-3; the D is unclear. Germline V gene data show CDR1 as SGHTS and CDR2 as YDEGEE. Trimming took 0 bases from V and 4 from J, leaving 11 bases between them. This CDR3 region has 15 residues. DNA of the CDR3: TGTGCCAGCAGCTTGGCCCAATACCGGGGAAACACCATATATTTT. Translating gives CASSLAQYRGNTIYF.

V and J are TRBV11-2 and TRBJ2-7; 9 bases are shared with TRBD1. Germline V lookup: CDR1 SGHAT, CDR2 FQNNGV. The CDR3 length is 15 residues. The V segment lost 3 bases and the J segment 3 bases; nucleotides outside the gene matches: 6. CDR3 sequence reads: CASSLGQGYYYEQYF. CDR3 sequence (DNA): TGTGCCAGCAGCTTGGGACAGGGTTACTACTACGAGCAGTACTTC.

This chain links TRBV6-6 with TRBJ1-2; TRBD1 matches at 7 bases. The CDR3 has 16 amino acids. Germline-derived CDR1 and CDR2 are MNHNY and SVGAGI (reference sequence). With V trimmed by 7 bases and J by 0 bases, 11 bases remained unmatched. The CDR3: CASTYGTARSNYGYTF. For the CDR3, the DNA is TGTGCCAGCACCTACGGGACAGCTAGGTCTAACTATGGCTACACCTTC.

The chain has TRBV9 and TRBJ2-7; possible D gene TRBD1, 6 bases. V was shortened by 3 bases and J by 7 bases, with 14 bases between the two germline ends. CDR1 and CDR2 from the germline V gene are SGDLS and YYNGEE. The CDR3 has 13 residues. The CDR3: CASSGEGVGEQYF. CDR3 bases: TGTGCCAGCAGCGGAGAGGGGGTCGGGGAGCAGTACTTC.

A few counts support this clone. Because it lacks the conserved phenylalanine or tryptophan at the end, this CDR3 is likely a read error. No DNA is shown, since the ends of the CDR3 on it are uncertain; the CDR3 is the one TCRdb lists. V is TRBV2 and J is TRBJ1-4; TRBD1 is the table's D call and was not checked against the DNA. Including both end residues, the CDR3 is 12 amino acids long. Germline V gene lookup returns CDR1 SNHLY and CDR2 FYNNEI. CDR3: CASRGSPGQEGV.

This clone was found a few times. The chain uses TRBV11-2 and TRBJ2-1; 7 positions match TRBD2. This CDR3 comprises 15 residues. Trimming cost V 2 bases and J 8 bases; bases outside gene matches: 9. In germline, CDR1 is SGHAT, CDR2 FQNNGV. The CDR3 DNA sequence: TGTGCCAGCAGCTTACGACTAGCTCTGAGGGATGAGCAGTTCTTC. Protein: CASSLRLALRDEQFF. Supplemented by reference TRBV11-2 and TRBJ2-1, the full variable domain reads EAGVAQSPRYKIIEKRQSVAFWCNPISGHATLYWYQQILGQGPKLLIQFQNNGVVDDSQLPKDRFSAERLKGVDSTLKIQPAKLEDSAVYLCASSLRLALRDEQFFGPGTRLTVL.

The rearrangement links TRBV7-2 to TRBJ2-4; 10 nucleotides align to TRBD1. After removal of 5 bases from V and 8 bases from J, the junction contained 12 bases not matched to a gene. CDR1 and CDR2 from the germline V gene are SGHTA and FQGNSA. The CDR3 runs to 16 residues. CDR3 loop: CASSTPGQGLFDIQYF. CDR3 DNA sequence: TGTGCCAGCAGCACTCCGGGACAGGGGTTGTTTGACATTCAGTACTTC.

This clone appeared a few times. The chain has TRBV19 and TRBJ1-4; 11 nucleotides match TRBD1. Germline loops: CDR1 LNHDA, CDR2 SQIVND (reference sequence). The length of the CDR3 is 13 residues. The V gene end was trimmed by 6 bases and the J gene end by 7 bases; junction bases not matched to a gene: 1. This chain's CDR3 is CASRGQGAEKLFF. In DNA form, the CDR3 reads TGTGCCAGTAGAGGACAGGGGGCTGAAAAACTGTTTTTT.

The gene calls are TRBV5-1 and TRBJ1-2, with 9 bases fitting TRBD1. This CDR3 is 14 amino acids long. V dropped 4 bases and J dropped 3; count of bases not matched to a gene: 4. Germline assignment: CDR1 SGHRS and CDR2 YFSETQ. The CDR3 DNA follows: TGCGCCAGCAGCACGGACAGGGGTGACTATGGCTACACCTTC. It translates to CASSTDRGDYGYTF.

V is TRBV9 and J is TRBJ1-3, with 8 bases fitting TRBD1. The V and J ends lost 1 base and 7 bases, in that order; junction bases with no gene match: 1. Looked up from germline, CDR1 is SGDLS and CDR2 is YYNGEE. The length of the CDR3 is 13 residues. This CDR3 is CASSVQGANTIYF. The CDR3 bases are TGTGCCAGCAGCGTACAGGGGGCGAACACCATATATTTT.

This rearrangement joins TRBV5-1 to TRBJ1-2; D call uncertain. The CDR3 has 13 residues. CDR1 SGHRS and CDR2 YFSETQ come from the germline V gene. The V end lost 0 bases, the J end lost 8 bases, and 11 bases lay between the germline ends. Written as DNA, the CDR3 is TGCGCCAGCAGCTTGGAGCAGGCCCGGGGCTACACCTTC. This translates into CASSLEQARGYTF.

The rearrangement links TRBV30 to TRBJ2-1; D is undetermined. Germline values: CDR1 GTSNPN, CDR2 SVGIG (reference sequence). This CDR3 has 14 amino acids. V was cut by 0 bases and J by 4 bases, with 10 bases left in between. Here the CDR3 reads CAWSVRRVYNEQFF. The CDR3 DNA sequence: TGTGCCTGGAGTGTACGACGGGTATACAATGAGCAGTTCTTC.

This chain joins TRBV27 and TRBJ2-2, with unresolved D. The V gene's germline CDR1 is MNHEY and CDR2 SMNVEV (reference sequence). This CDR3 is built from 13 residues. V lost 5 bases, J lost 7 bases, and 11 bases lay in between. This CDR3 is CASSLPPGGELFF. The CDR3 DNA is TGTGCCAGCAGTCTCCCCCCGGGCGGGGAGCTGTTTTTT.

The chain uses TRBV5-4 and TRBJ1-3, with unresolved D. The V end was cut by 1 base, the J end by 1 base, with 12 bases between. CDR1 and CDR2 from the germline V gene are SGHNT and YYREEE (reference sequence). This CDR3 comprises 16 residues. CDR3 sequence reads: CASSLYSFTSGNTIYF. In DNA, the CDR3 is TGTGCCAGCAGCTTGTACAGCTTCACTTCTGGAAACACCATATATTTT. Full variable domain (rest looked up from reference TRBV5-4 and TRBJ1-3): ETGVTQSPTHLIKTRGQQVTLRCSSQSGHNTVSWYQQALGQGPQFIFQYYREEENGRGNFPPRFSGLQFPNYSSELNVNALELDDSALYLCASSLYSFTSGNTIYFGEGSWLTVV.

V and J are TRBV28 and TRBJ1-1; 9 bases match TRBD1. The germline gives CDR1 MDHEN, CDR2 SYDVKM. J was trimmed by 8 bases and V by 5 bases; bases with no gene match: 9. This CDR3 is 14 amino acids long. The CDR3 loop is CASSPGQGLYEAFF. DNA of the CDR3: TGTGCCAGCAGTCCCGGACAGGGGCTTTACGAAGCTTTCTTT.

The J gene is TRBJ1-2, the V gene TRBV6-5; D not certain. Trimming left V 5 bases short and J 1 base short, with 8 bases between. CDR1 is MNHEY, CDR2 SVGAGI, per germline. The CDR3 extends over 13 amino acids. DNA of the CDR3: TGTGCCAGCAGTGCAGTGGTTAACTATGGCTACACCTTC. This translates into CASSAVVNYGYTF.

The chain employs TRBV7-9 and TRBJ1-2, with TRBD1 matching over 12 bases. V lost 4 bases to trimming and J lost 7 bases; unmatched junction nucleotides: 4. The CDR3 is 14 residues long. Germline CDR1 is SEHNR and CDR2 is FQNEAQ (reference sequence). CDR3 DNA: TGTGCCAGCAGCTCGGGACAGGGGGCCCGTGGCTACACCTTC. Residues: CASSSGQGARGYTF.

Only a few counts were recorded for this clone. The chain joins TRBV18 to TRBJ1-5, with 7 bases that match TRBD1. Germline loops: CDR1 KGHSH, CDR2 LQKENI. This CDR3 has 15 amino acids. Trimming took 3 bases from V and 4 from J; bases not matched to a gene: 6. In DNA, the CDR3 is TGTGCCAGCTCACCTTATGGACAGGAGAATCAGCCCCAGCATTTT. Translating it yields CASSPYGQENQPQHF.

This clone is a singleton in its sample. The chain employs TRBV25-1 and TRBJ1-1; 7 positions match TRBD1. The J segment lost 8 bases and the V segment lost 5 bases, leaving 14 bases of the junction unmatched. The CDR3 extends over 15 amino acids. Germline CDR1 MGHDK, CDR2 SYGVNS. CDR3 sequence: CASSLPGTQGTEAFF. Written as DNA, the CDR3 is TGTGCCAGCAGTTTACCCGGGACACAGGGGACGGAAGCTTTCTTT.

This clone was seen just once. This chain links TRBV4-2 with TRBJ2-5; 11 nucleotides align to TRBD1. The J call may be incorrect, as the DNA end agrees better with TRBJ2-7. The CDR3 covers 16 residues. Per germline, CDR1 LGHNA and CDR2 YNFKEQ. The CDR3 loop reads CASSRRTGGYSYEQYF. DNA for the CDR3: TGTGCCAGCAGCCGCCGGACAGGGGGCTATTCCTACGAGCAGTACTTC.

The chain links TRBV28 to TRBJ2-2, with 8 bases identical to TRBD1. CDR1 and CDR2 from the germline V gene are MDHEN and SYDVKM. CDR3 length: 15 residues. The ends lost 5 bases at V and 4 bases at J; junction bases unmatched: 6. The DNA of the CDR3 is TGTGCCAGCAGTCTTGGGGGGACAGGCACCGGGGAGCTGTTTTTT. Translation gives CASSLGGTGTGELFF. The whole variable domain, filled in from reference TRBV28 and TRBJ2-2, reads DVKVTQSSRYLVKRTGEKVFLECVQDMDHENMFWYRQDPGLGLRLIYFSYDVKMKEKGDIPEGYSVSREKKERFSLILESASTNQTSMYLCASSLGGTGTGELFFGEGSRLTVL.

In its sample, this clone was seen a few times. This chain links TRBV7-2 with TRBJ2-2; 9 bases map to TRBD2. Germline lookup yields CDR1 SGHTA and CDR2 FQGNSA. The V segment lost 5 bases and the J segment 7 bases; nucleotides outside the gene matches: 11. This CDR3 comprises 16 residues. CDR3: CASSAIAGVGGGELFF. CDR3 DNA sequence: TGTGCCAGCAGCGCCATAGCGGGGGTTGGTGGCGGGGAGCTGTTTTTT.

This chain connects TRBV7-2 to TRBJ2-7; 8 nucleotides line up with TRBD1. V shed 4 bases and J 1 base; nucleotides not matched to a gene: 6. The length of the CDR3 is 15 residues. CDR1 and CDR2 from the germline V gene are SGHTA and FQGNSA. CDR3 DNA: TGTGCCAGCAGCTCCGGACAGGGCTTATCCTACGAGCAGTACTTC. It codes for CASSSGQGLSYEQYF.

This clone appeared a single time. This chain joins TRBV27 and TRBJ1-1; TRBD1 matches 7 bases. The CDR3 sequence is 20 residues long. V dropped 5 bases and J dropped 2; count of bases not matched to a gene: 23. In germline, CDR1 is MNHEY, CDR2 SMNVEV (reference sequence). DNA for the CDR3: TGTGCCAGCAGTCTTGACCCCCCGGACAGGACCACGGGGCCAAACACTGAAGCTTTCTTT. Translated, it gives CASSLDPPDRTTGPNTEAFF.